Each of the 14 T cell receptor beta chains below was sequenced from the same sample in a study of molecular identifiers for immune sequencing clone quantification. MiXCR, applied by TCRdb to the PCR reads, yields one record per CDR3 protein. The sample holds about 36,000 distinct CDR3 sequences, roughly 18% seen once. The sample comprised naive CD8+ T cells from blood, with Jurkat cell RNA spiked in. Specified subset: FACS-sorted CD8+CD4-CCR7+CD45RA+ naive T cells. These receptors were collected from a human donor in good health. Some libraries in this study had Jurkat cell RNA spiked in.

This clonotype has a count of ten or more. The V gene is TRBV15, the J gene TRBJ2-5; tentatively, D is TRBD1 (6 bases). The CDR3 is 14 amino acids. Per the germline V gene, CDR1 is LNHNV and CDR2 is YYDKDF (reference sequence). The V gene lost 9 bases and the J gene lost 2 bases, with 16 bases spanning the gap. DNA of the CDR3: TGTGCCACAAGATCCGGGACACGGCAAGAGACCCAGTACTTC. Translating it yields CATRSGTRQETQYF.

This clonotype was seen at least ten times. The CDR3 region is CASSIAPRDRGAQYF. CDR3 coding DNA: TGTGCCAGCAGCATCGCTCCCCGGGACAGGGGTGCGCAGTACTTC. The V call is TRBV7-9, the J call TRBJ2-7, with 10 bases aligning to TRBD1. This CDR3 is built from 15 residues. J lost 9 bases, V lost 5 bases, and 13 bases had no gene match. Germline lookup yields CDR1 SEHNR and CDR2 FQNEAQ (reference sequence).

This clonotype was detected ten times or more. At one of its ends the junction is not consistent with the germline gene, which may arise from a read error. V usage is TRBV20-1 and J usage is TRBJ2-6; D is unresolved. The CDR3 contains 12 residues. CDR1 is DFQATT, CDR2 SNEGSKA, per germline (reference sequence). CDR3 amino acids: CSGFSRANVLTF. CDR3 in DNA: TGCAGTGGGTTCTCTAGGGCCAACGTCCTGACTTTC.

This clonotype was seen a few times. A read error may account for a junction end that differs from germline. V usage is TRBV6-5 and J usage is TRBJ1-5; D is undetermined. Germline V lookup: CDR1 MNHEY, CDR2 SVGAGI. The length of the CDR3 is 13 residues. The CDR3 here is CASSYSFNQSQHF. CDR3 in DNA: TGTGCCAGCAGTTACTCGTTCAATCAGTCCCAGCATTTT.

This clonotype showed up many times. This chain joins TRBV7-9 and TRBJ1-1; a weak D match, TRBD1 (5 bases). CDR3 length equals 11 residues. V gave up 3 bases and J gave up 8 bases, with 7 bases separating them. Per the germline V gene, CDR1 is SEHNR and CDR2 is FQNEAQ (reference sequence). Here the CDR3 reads CASSFRDEAFF. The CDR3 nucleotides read TGTGCCAGCAGCTTCCGGGACGAAGCTTTCTTT.

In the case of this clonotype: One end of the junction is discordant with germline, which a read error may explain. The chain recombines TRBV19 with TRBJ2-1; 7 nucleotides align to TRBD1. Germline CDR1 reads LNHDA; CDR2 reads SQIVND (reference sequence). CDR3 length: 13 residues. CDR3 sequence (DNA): TGTGCCAGCTGGGACAGCCCCTACAATGAGCAATTCTTC. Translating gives CASWDSPYNEQFF.

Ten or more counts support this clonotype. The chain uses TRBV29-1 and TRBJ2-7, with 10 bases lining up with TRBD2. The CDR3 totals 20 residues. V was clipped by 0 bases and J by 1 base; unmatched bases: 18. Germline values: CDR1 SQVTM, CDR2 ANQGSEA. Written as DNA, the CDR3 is TGCAGCGTTGAAGATCGAGACAGAGCTATACTAGCGGGACTTTCCTACGAGCAGTACTTC. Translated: CSVEDRDRAILAGLSYEQYF.

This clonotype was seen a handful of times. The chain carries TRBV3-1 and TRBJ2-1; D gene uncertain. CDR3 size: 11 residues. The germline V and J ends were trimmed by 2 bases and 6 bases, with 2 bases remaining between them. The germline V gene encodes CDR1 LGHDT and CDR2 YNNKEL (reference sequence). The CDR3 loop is CASSQFNEQFF. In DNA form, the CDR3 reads TGTGCCAGCAGCCAATTCAATGAGCAGTTCTTC.

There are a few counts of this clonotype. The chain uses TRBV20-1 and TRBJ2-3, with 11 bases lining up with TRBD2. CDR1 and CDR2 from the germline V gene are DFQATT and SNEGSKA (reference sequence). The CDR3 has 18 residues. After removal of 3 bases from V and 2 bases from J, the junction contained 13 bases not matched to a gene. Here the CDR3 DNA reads TGCAGTGCTAGCGAGGCGGGACTAGCGGACTACTCCACAGATACGCAGTATTTT. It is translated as CSASEAGLADYSTDTQYF.

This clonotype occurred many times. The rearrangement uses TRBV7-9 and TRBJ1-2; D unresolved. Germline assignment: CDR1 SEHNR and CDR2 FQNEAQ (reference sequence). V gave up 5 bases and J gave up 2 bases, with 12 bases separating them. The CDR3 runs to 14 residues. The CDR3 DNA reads TGTGCCAGCAGCGGCGCAGAGATCAACTATGGCTACACCTTC. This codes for CASSGAEINYGYTF.

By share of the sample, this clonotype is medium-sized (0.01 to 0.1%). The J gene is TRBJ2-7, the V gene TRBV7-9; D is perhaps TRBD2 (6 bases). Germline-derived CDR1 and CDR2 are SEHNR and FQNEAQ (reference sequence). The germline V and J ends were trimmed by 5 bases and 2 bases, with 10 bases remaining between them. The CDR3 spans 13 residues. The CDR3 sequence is CASSPGGTYEQYF. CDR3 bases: TGTGCCAGCAGCCCCGGGGGAACCTACGAGCAGTACTTC.

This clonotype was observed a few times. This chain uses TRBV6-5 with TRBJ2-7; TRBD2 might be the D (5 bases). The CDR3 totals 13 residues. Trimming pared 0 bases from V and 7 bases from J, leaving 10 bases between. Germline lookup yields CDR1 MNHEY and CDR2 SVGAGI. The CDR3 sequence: CASSYSPGWEQYF. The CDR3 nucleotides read TGTGCCAGCAGTTACTCTCCGGGGTGGGAGCAGTACTTC.

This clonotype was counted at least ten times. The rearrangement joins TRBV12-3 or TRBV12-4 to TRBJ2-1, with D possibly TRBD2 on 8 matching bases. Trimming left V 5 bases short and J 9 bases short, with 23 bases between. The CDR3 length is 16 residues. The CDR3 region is CASSEGTAGVGVEQFF. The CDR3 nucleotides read TGTGCCAGCAGTGAGGGGACAGCGGGAGTCGGGGTTGAGCAGTTCTTC.

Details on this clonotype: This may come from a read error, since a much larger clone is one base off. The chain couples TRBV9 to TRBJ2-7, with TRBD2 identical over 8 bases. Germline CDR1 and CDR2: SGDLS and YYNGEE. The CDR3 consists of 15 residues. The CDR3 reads CAGSVGSGGSYEQYF. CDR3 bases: TGTGCCGGCAGCGTAGGCAGCGGGGGATCCTACGAGCAGTACTTC.